These 30 T cell receptor beta chains were sequenced from one sample in a study of T cell repertoires in cytomegalovirus infection. TCRdb processed the reads anew with MiXCR; each CDR3 protein has one entry. In the table there are approximately 500,000 distinct CDR3 sequences, 26% of which are singletons. Sequencing input: PBMCs. These receptors were obtained from a human donor in good health (CMV status not recorded). Some clones in this sample may be carry-over from other donors' samples.

About this clonotype itself: At one end the junction does not follow the germline gene, possibly because of a read error. CDR3 protein: CSTSGSGYEQYF. CDR3 bases: TGCAGTACTAGCGGGAGTGGCTACGAGCAGTACTTC. This chain links TRBV20-1 with TRBJ2-7, with TRBD2 identical over 11 bases. Germline loops: CDR1 DFQATT, CDR2 SNEGSKA (reference sequence). This CDR3 contains 12 residues.

A few counts support this clonotype. V and J are TRBV19 and TRBJ1-1; D unresolved. The CDR3 covers 14 residues. Germline V CDR1 and CDR2: LNHDA, SQIVND (reference sequence). V shed 3 bases and J shed 0 bases, with 8 bases lying between them. CDR3 loop: CASSITHMNTEAFF. In DNA form, the CDR3 reads TGTGCCAGTAGTATTACCCATATGAACACTGAAGCTTTCTTT.

The J gene is TRBJ2-1, the V gene TRBV24-1; 8 nucleotides match TRBD1. Losses at the gene ends were 5 bases for V and 4 bases for J; bases not matched to a gene: 9. Germline lookup yields CDR1 KGHDR and CDR2 SFDVKD. This CDR3 is 16 amino acids long. CDR3 in amino acids: CATSAGGGVAYNEQFF. CDR3 DNA sequence: TGTGCCACCAGTGCAGGGGGCGGGGTAGCGTACAATGAGCAGTTCTTC.

V usage is TRBV6-2 or TRBV6-3 and J usage is TRBJ1-1; 11 bases line up with TRBD1. Per the germline V gene, CDR1 is MNHEY and CDR2 is SVGEGT. Trimming at V came to 10 bases and at J to 7 bases, leaving 11 bases not matched to a gene. This CDR3 is 14 amino acids long. The CDR3 sequence: CATSTRTGGSEAFF. CDR3 nucleotides: TGTGCCACTTCGACGAGGACAGGGGGCAGTGAAGCTTTCTTT.

J is TRBJ2-2 and V is TRBV6-2 or TRBV6-3; 10 bases map to TRBD1. The CDR3 runs to 16 residues. V trimming: 5 bases; J trimming: 2 bases; junction bases outside the gene matches: 5. Germline assignment: CDR1 MNHEY and CDR2 SVGEGT. CDR3 in DNA: TGTGCCAGCAGTCGCGGGACAGGGGCAAACACCGGGGAGCTGTTTTTT. Its translation: CASSRGTGANTGELFF.

The V gene is TRBV5-1, the J gene TRBJ2-3; D gene ambiguous. Trimming removed 1 base from V and 0 bases from J, with 12 bases in between. In germline, CDR1 is SGHRS, CDR2 YFSETQ. The CDR3 sequence is 16 residues long. The CDR3 nucleotides read TGCGCCAGCAGCTTGTATCTGGGGATTAGCACAGATACGCAGTATTTT. The encoded protein is CASSLYLGISTDTQYF.

The sample holds a few counts of this clonotype. The rearrangement joins TRBV6-4 to TRBJ1-1, with 10 bases fitting TRBD1. The CDR3 contains 15 residues. Per germline, CDR1 MRHNA and CDR2 SNTAGT. V was clipped by 5 bases and J by 0 bases; unmatched bases: 3. CDR3 amino acids: CASSRTGGMNTEAFF. CDR3 sequence (DNA): TGTGCCAGCAGTCGGACAGGGGGAATGAACACTGAAGCTTTCTTT.

The chain links TRBV6-2 or TRBV6-3 to TRBJ2-1; 7 bases are shared with TRBD1. After removal of 0 bases from V and 2 bases from J, the junction contained 1 base not matched to a gene. This CDR3 is built from 15 residues. Per the germline V gene, CDR1 is MNHEY and CDR2 is SVGEGT. The CDR3 DNA sequence: TGTGCCAGCAGTTACTCAGGGACAGCCTACAATGAGCAGTTCTTC. Translation gives CASSYSGTAYNEQFF.

This clonotype has a handful of counts. V usage is TRBV29-1 and J usage is TRBJ2-3; 7 bases are shared with TRBD2. The CDR3 extends over 15 amino acids. Trimming took 7 bases from V and 0 from J; bases not matched to a gene: 10. Per the germline V gene, CDR1 is SQVTM and CDR2 is ANQGSEA. This CDR3 is CSARSSGVSTDTQYF. Written as DNA, the CDR3 is TGCAGCGCCAGATCTAGCGGAGTTAGCACAGATACGCAGTATTTT.

V usage is TRBV7-2 and J usage is TRBJ2-4; 10 nucleotides agree with TRBD2. In germline, CDR1 is SGHTA, CDR2 FQGNSA. Losses at the gene ends were 8 bases for V and 4 bases for J; bases not matched to a gene: 5. CDR3 size: 14 residues. CDR3 residues: CASWLAGAKNIQYF. CDR3 coding DNA: TGTGCCAGCTGGCTAGCGGGAGCTAAAAACATTCAGTACTTC. Together with reference TRBV7-2 and TRBJ2-4, the CDR3 gives the full variable domain: GAGVSQSPSNKVTEKGKDVELRCDPISGHTALYWYRQSLGQGLEFLIYFQGNSAPDKSGLPSDRFSAERTGGSVSTLTIQRTQQEDSAVYLCASWLAGAKNIQYFGAGTRLSVL.

This clonotype was counted only a few times. The rearrangement joins TRBV18 to TRBJ1-1; the match to TRBD1 covers 7 bases. The CDR3 spans 14 residues. Unmatched junction bases numbered 7, after V lost 1 base and J lost 8 bases. Germline values: CDR1 KGHSH, CDR2 LQKENI. The CDR3 reads CASSPRGEGAEAFF. The CDR3 region has the DNA TGTGCCAGCTCACCACGCGGCGAGGGGGCAGAAGCTTTCTTT. The whole variable domain, filled in from reference TRBV18 and TRBJ1-1, reads NAGVMQNPRHLVRRRGQEARLRCSPMKGHSHVYWYRQLPEEGLKFMVYLQKENIIDESGMPKERFSAEFPKEGPSILRIQQVVRGDSAAYFCASSPRGEGAEAFFGQGTRLTVV.

This sequence joins TRBV28 and TRBJ2-7; the match to TRBD2 covers 8 bases. CDR1 and CDR2 (germline): MDHEN, SYDVKM. Trimming removed 3 bases from V and 2 bases from J; junction bases left unmatched: 18. This CDR3 contains 19 residues. The CDR3 DNA is TGTGCCAGCAGTTTCCTAGGGGGGAATTTGGCGGGAGGCGCCTACGAGCAGTACTTC. Translating it yields CASSFLGGNLAGGAYEQYF.

The chain is built from TRBV20-1 and TRBJ2-2, with D possibly TRBD2 on 5 matching bases. Germline V gene sequence: CDR1 DFQATT, CDR2 SNEGSKA (reference sequence). Trimming cost V 0 bases and J 6 bases, with 5 bases left between them. The CDR3 loop spans 12 amino acids. The CDR3 region is CSARERAGELFF. The CDR3 bases are TGCAGTGCTAGAGAGCGGGCCGGGGAGCTGTTTTTT.

This clonotype has only a few counts. J is TRBJ1-1 and V is TRBV28; D possibly corresponds to TRBD1 (6 bases). CDR3 length: 15 amino acids. V was cut by 10 bases and J by 7 bases, with 25 bases left in between. Germline loops: CDR1 MDHEN, CDR2 SYDVKM. The CDR3 sequence: CATYSAGGGRGEAFF. The CDR3 DNA reads as TGTGCCACCTACTCGGCGGGGGGGGGCAGGGGTGAAGCTTTCTTT.

The table lists this clonotype with many counts. The rearrangement uses TRBV7-2 and TRBJ1-6, with D possibly matching TRBD1 (5 bases). CDR1 SGHTA and CDR2 FQGNSA come from the germline V gene. Trimming shortened V by 2 bases and J by 4 bases, and 12 bases separated the two germline ends. The CDR3 runs to 16 residues. CDR3 loop: CASSLSGEQYNSPLHF. Written as DNA, the CDR3 is TGTGCCAGCAGCTTATCGGGGGAGCAGTATAATTCACCCCTCCACTTT.

Only a few counts were recorded for this clonotype. The chain carries TRBV7-9 and TRBJ2-3; weak D call: TRBD2 (5 bases). Germline loops: CDR1 SEHNR, CDR2 FQNEAQ (reference sequence). The CDR3 sequence is 16 residues long. The V gene lost 5 bases and the J gene lost 3 bases, with 18 bases spanning the gap. The CDR3 here is CASSPSASGQTDTQYF. The CDR3 nucleotides are TGTGCCAGCAGCCCCTCCGCCAGCGGTCAGACAGATACGCAGTATTTT. Combining the CDR3 with reference TRBV7-9 and TRBJ2-3 gives the whole variable domain DTGVSQNPRHKITKRGQNVTFRCDPISEHNRLYWYRQTLGQGPEFLTYFQNEAQLEKSRLLSDRFSAERPKGSFSTLEIQRTEQGDSAMYLCASSPSASGQTDTQYFGPGTRLTVL.

J is TRBJ2-1 and V is TRBV7-9; TRBD2 agrees at 14 bases. Trimming took 5 bases from V and 10 from J; bases not matched to a gene: 13. Per germline, CDR1 SEHNR and CDR2 FQNEAQ (reference sequence). This CDR3 contains 17 residues. The CDR3 region has the DNA TGTGCCAGCAGCAAGGCCTCCGGGACTAGCGGGGGTCGGGAGCAGTTCTTC. Protein sequence: CASSKASGTSGGREQFF.

V usage is TRBV2 and J usage is TRBJ2-1, with TRBD2 matching 7 bases. The V gene's germline CDR1 is SNHLY and CDR2 FYNNEI. V shed 2 bases, J shed 7 bases, and the junction held 5 bases outside the gene matches. The CDR3 length is 14 residues. CDR3 in amino acids: CASSERGSLNEQFF. The CDR3 nucleotides are TGTGCCAGCAGTGAACGCGGGAGCCTGAATGAGCAGTTCTTC.

This clonotype occurred a few times. The J gene is TRBJ2-3, the V gene TRBV6-1; a possible D gene is TRBD2 (5 bases). The V gene's germline CDR1 is MNHNS and CDR2 SASEGT. The V end lost 4 bases, the J end lost 1 base, and 21 bases lay between the germline ends. The CDR3 sequence is 18 residues long. The CDR3 DNA reads as TGTGCCAGCAGTGTTCTGGGAGTGCAATCTAGGGGCACAGATACGCAGTATTTT. Protein sequence: CASSVLGVQSRGTDTQYF.

The J gene is TRBJ2-7, the V gene TRBV27, with no clear D. The CDR3 runs 14 residues. The V and J ends lost 2 bases and 2 bases respectively, with 10 bases between them. The V gene's germline CDR1 is MNHEY and CDR2 SMNVEV (reference sequence). The CDR3, as DNA: TGTGCCAGCAGTTTAGTTTCCATTCCCTACGAGCAGTACGTC. Its protein is CASSLVSIPYEQYV.

This clonotype has ten or more counts. J is TRBJ2-2 and V is TRBV7-8; 8 bases fit TRBD2. Per the germline V gene, CDR1 is SGHVS and CDR2 is FQNEAQ. The J segment lost 5 bases and the V segment lost 4 bases, leaving 15 bases of the junction unmatched. This CDR3 has 18 amino acids. CDR3 sequence reads: CASSSSELERERTGELFF. The CDR3 DNA sequence: TGTGCCAGCAGCTCTTCTGAACTAGAGCGGGAGAGGACCGGGGAGCTGTTTTTT. The entire variable domain, with the rest obtained from reference TRBV7-8 and TRBJ2-2, is as follows: GAGVSQSPRYKVAKRGQDVALRCDPISGHVSLFWYQQALGQGPEFLTYFQNEAQLDKSGLPSDRFFAERPEGSVSTLKIQRTQQEDSAVYLCASSSSELERERTGELFFGEGSRLTVL.

This clonotype has more than one count but fewer than ten. V and J are TRBV28 and TRBJ1-1; tentatively, D is TRBD1 (6 bases). V lost 5 bases, J lost 7 bases, and 11 bases lay in between. Germline V lookup: CDR1 MDHEN, CDR2 SYDVKM. The length of the CDR3 is 12 residues. CDR3 sequence (DNA): TGTGCCAGCAGTGGACAGACACATGAAGCTTTCTTT. Its translation is CASSGQTHEAFF.

The J gene is TRBJ2-1, the V gene TRBV5-1, with 12 nucleotides matching TRBD2. Germline values: CDR1 SGHRS, CDR2 YFSETQ. This CDR3 region has 14 residues. Trimming cost V 4 bases and J 8 bases; bases outside gene matches: 4. CDR3: CASSTPSGGDEQFF. In DNA, the CDR3 is TGCGCCAGCAGCACTCCTAGCGGGGGGGATGAGCAGTTCTTC.

This clonotype was seen a few times. This chain joins TRBV4-2 and TRBJ1-2; no clear D. The length of the CDR3 is 13 residues. Per germline, CDR1 LGHNA and CDR2 YNFKEQ. V gave up 1 base and J gave up 3 bases, with 6 bases separating them. In DNA, the CDR3 is TGTGCCAGCAGCCAAGCCGGGTACTATGGCTACACCTTC. Its translation: CASSQAGYYGYTF.

This clonotype was observed a handful of times. The chain joins TRBV5-4 to TRBJ1-1, with a possible D match to TRBD1 (5 bases). The ends were cut back, 0 bases at V and 4 bases at J, with 13 bases in the middle. Germline assignment: CDR1 SGHNT and CDR2 YYREEE (reference sequence). The CDR3 consists of 15 residues. The CDR3 DNA reads as TGTGCCAGCAGCTTGGGTGGGACTGGCCCCACTGAAGCTTTCTTT. This sequence encodes CASSLGGTGPTEAFF. The complete variable domain, with remaining parts taken from reference TRBV5-4 and TRBJ1-1, reads ETGVTQSPTHLIKTRGQQVTLRCSSQSGHNTVSWYQQALGQGPQFIFQYYREEENGRGNFPPRFSGLQFPNYSSELNVNALELDDSALYLCASSLGGTGPTEAFFGQGTRLTVV.

This rearrangement joins TRBV28 to TRBJ2-7, with 13 bases matching TRBD2. The ends lost 5 bases at V and 2 bases at J; junction bases unmatched: 15. The CDR3 covers 19 residues. Per the germline V gene, CDR1 is MDHEN and CDR2 is SYDVKM. CDR3 protein: CASSPVTSGRPKDPYEQYV. CDR3 sequence (DNA): TGTGCCAGCAGTCCGGTGACTAGCGGGAGGCCAAAGGACCCCTACGAGCAGTACGTC.

This clonotype was detected only a few times. This chain connects TRBV7-3 to TRBJ2-3, with 11 bases matching TRBD2. There are 17 residues in the CDR3. The junction had 9 bases not matched to a gene; V was cut back by 5 bases and J by 2 bases. Germline CDR1 is SGHTA and CDR2 is FQGTGA. The CDR3 coding sequence is TGTGCCAGCAGCCGCGGACTAGCGGGCGAATACACAGATACGCAGTATTTT. It codes for CASSRGLAGEYTDTQYF.

This clonotype was observed a few times. A much more abundant neighbour one base away suggests this may be a read error. CDR3 in amino acids: CASSSSGRAYNEQFF. In nucleotides, the CDR3 is TGTGCCAGCAGCTCTAGCGGGAGGGCCTACAATGAGCAGTTCTTC. This chain links TRBV7-2 with TRBJ2-1, with TRBD2 matching over 12 bases. Germline V gives CDR1 SGHTA, CDR2 FQGNSA. V lost 4 bases and J lost 2; bases outside the gene matches: 0. The CDR3 length is 15 residues.

Ten or more counts support this clonotype. The chain employs TRBV7-9 and TRBJ1-5; D possibly corresponds to TRBD1 (6 bases). V was clipped by 4 bases and J by 2 bases, with 12 bases between them. Germline CDR1 SEHNR, CDR2 FQNEAQ (reference sequence). The CDR3 length is 15 residues. This chain's CDR3 is CASSSQGTGNQPQHF. The CDR3 DNA follows: TGTGCCAGCAGCTCCCAGGGGACGGGCAATCAGCCCCAGCATTTT. Using reference TRBV7-9 and TRBJ1-5 for the parts outside the CDR3, the full variable domain is DTGVSQNPRHKITKRGQNVTFRCDPISEHNRLYWYRQTLGQGPEFLTYFQNEAQLEKSRLLSDRFSAERPKGSFSTLEIQRTEQGDSAMYLCASSSQGTGNQPQHFGDGTRLSIL.

This chain links TRBV30 with TRBJ2-1, with 10 nucleotides matching TRBD2. Germline V gene lookup returns CDR1 GTSNPN and CDR2 SVGIG (reference sequence). V shed 1 base and J 6 bases; nucleotides not matched to a gene: 3. This CDR3 has 14 residues. For the CDR3, the DNA is TGTGCCTGGAGTGGATGGACTAGCGGCAATGAGCAGTTCTTC. This codes for CAWSGWTSGNEQFF.